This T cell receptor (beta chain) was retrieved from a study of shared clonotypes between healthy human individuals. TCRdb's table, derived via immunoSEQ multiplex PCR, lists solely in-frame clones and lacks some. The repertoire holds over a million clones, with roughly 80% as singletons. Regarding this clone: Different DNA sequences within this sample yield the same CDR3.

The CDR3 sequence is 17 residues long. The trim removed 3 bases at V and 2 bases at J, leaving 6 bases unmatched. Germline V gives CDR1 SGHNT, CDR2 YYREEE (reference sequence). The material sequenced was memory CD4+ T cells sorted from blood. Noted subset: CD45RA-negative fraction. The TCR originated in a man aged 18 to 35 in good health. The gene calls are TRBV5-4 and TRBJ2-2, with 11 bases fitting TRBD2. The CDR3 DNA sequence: TGTGCCAGCAGCTCGAAAACTAGCGGGAGAAACACCGGGGAGCTGTTTTTT. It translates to CASSSKTSGRNTGELFF. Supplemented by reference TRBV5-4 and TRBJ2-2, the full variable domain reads ETGVTQSPTHLIKTRGQQVTLRCSSQSGHNTVSWYQQALGQGPQFIFQYYREEENGRGNFPPRFSGLQFPNYSSELNVNALELDDSALYLCASSSKTSGRNTGELFFGEGSRLTVL.